The T cell receptor (beta chain) described here comes from a study of long-term antiretroviral therapy in people with HIV. V was trimmed by 4 bases and J by 4 bases, leaving 11 bases between them. The CDR3 runs 14 residues. Looked up from germline, CDR1 is SNHLY and CDR2 is FYNNEI. Running of the v3.0 immunoSEQ assay took place at survey level. Clones were read by immunoSEQ multiplex PCR, and TCRdb kept only the in-frame ones, dropping some. The sample records 34,000 or so clones, approximately 95% being singletons. Sequencing used unsorted PBMCs, obtained approximately 5 years after starting antiretroviral therapy. This TCR was sampled from a woman between 50 and 59 years old with HIV. J is TRBJ1-5 and V is TRBV2; no clear D gene. The CDR3 DNA reads as TGTGCCAGCAGTGTTGGTAAAGAAAATCAGCCCCAGCATTTT. Its translation: CASSVGKENQPQHF.